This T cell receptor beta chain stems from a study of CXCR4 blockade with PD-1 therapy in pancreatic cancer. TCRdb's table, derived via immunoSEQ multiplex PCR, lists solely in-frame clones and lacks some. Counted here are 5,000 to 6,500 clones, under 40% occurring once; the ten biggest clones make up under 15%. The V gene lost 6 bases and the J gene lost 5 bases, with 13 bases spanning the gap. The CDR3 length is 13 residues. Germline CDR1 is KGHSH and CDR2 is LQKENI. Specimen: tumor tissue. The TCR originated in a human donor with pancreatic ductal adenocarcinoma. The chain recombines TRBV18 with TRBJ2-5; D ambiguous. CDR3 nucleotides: TGTGCCAGCTCCCCCACCTATTCGGAGACCCAGTACTTC. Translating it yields CASSPTYSETQYF.